This T cell receptor beta chain emerged from a study of blood T cell repertoires in COVID-19 (TCRdb year 2020). Background on the whole study: Samples covering the acute and convalescent phases of COVID-19 were provided by collaborators in the United States, Italy and Spain. The material from the prospective study consisted of cDNA or gDNA derived from T cells, B-cell-depleted T cells, or PBMCs. Subjects who had been exposed to COVID-19, were actively infected with it, or had recovered from it provided the deeply sampled blood TCRbeta repertoires that made up the dataset. The repertoires were made available in a free public database intended to serve as a resource for research on the immune response to SARS-CoV-2. The samples were drawn from the first 160 participants of the ongoing ImmuneRACE study and from over a thousand subjects provided by 6 global collaborators. A de-identified subject ID, COVID-19 status, age in years and sex were almost always included in the sample metadata. Where HLA class I and class II types were available, the types were taken from metadata supplied by the sample provider, not from assay-based typing.

Overall study results and their limits: How much clinical and demographic metadata was included differed by source and by participant, and the metadata was provided uncurated.

In Seattle, one collaborating source enrolled patients while the infection was active and tracked those patients longitudinally over the course of disease. Whole blood was collected in K2EDTA tubes by collaborating institutions according to the institutions' own protocols. For TCRbeta analysis, collaborators shipped samples as frozen whole blood, isolated PBMCs, or DNA extracted from either of those sample types. TCRbeta CDR3 regions were amplified from genomic DNA by means of the immunoSEQ Assay, a bias-controlled multiplex PCR. The paper's data handling went like this. Within the assay, amplification of reference gene primers was used to estimate how many nucleated cells each sample contained. Sequence reads were collapsed and filtered to measure the absolute abundance of every unique TCRbeta CDR3 rearrangement. Productive Simpson clonality was computed per sample as the square root of Simpson's diversity index over productive rearrangements. The immuneACCESS repertoire file appears here via TCRdb, limited to in-frame rearrangements. These files lack a portion of the clones; in checked studies, under half of the deficit traces to unresolved V genes, and the cause of the others is not known. The DNA was the basis for D and trimming; V, J and clone size are from that table. A total of about 300,000 clones appear in this sample, 85% to 90% of them only once. The ten largest clones capture roughly 6.3% of the sample.

On this clone: Its antigen is currently not known. Per-nucleotide qualities are absent, and no much larger clonotype sits a single base away.

Trimming leaves V shorter by 6 bases and J shorter by 4 bases, with the junction holding 9 bases beyond the gene matches. Counted from cysteine to phenylalanine, this CDR3 has 17 amino acids. Only the CDR3 DNA is retained, 51 bases long and in frame from the first base. As encoded in the germline V gene (reference sequence), CDR1 is MNHEY while CDR2 is SMNVEV. The TCR sequence derives from a woman in her forties or fifties with COVID-19, enrolled during active disease. The chain couples TRBV27 to TRBJ2-1; the junction holds 13 bases that match TRBD2. The material sequenced was peripheral blood. The nucleotide sequence is given as TGTGCCAGCAGGCGAACTAGCGGGAGGGCCGGATACAATGAGCAGTTCTTC. The translation is CASRRTSGRAGYNEQFF.